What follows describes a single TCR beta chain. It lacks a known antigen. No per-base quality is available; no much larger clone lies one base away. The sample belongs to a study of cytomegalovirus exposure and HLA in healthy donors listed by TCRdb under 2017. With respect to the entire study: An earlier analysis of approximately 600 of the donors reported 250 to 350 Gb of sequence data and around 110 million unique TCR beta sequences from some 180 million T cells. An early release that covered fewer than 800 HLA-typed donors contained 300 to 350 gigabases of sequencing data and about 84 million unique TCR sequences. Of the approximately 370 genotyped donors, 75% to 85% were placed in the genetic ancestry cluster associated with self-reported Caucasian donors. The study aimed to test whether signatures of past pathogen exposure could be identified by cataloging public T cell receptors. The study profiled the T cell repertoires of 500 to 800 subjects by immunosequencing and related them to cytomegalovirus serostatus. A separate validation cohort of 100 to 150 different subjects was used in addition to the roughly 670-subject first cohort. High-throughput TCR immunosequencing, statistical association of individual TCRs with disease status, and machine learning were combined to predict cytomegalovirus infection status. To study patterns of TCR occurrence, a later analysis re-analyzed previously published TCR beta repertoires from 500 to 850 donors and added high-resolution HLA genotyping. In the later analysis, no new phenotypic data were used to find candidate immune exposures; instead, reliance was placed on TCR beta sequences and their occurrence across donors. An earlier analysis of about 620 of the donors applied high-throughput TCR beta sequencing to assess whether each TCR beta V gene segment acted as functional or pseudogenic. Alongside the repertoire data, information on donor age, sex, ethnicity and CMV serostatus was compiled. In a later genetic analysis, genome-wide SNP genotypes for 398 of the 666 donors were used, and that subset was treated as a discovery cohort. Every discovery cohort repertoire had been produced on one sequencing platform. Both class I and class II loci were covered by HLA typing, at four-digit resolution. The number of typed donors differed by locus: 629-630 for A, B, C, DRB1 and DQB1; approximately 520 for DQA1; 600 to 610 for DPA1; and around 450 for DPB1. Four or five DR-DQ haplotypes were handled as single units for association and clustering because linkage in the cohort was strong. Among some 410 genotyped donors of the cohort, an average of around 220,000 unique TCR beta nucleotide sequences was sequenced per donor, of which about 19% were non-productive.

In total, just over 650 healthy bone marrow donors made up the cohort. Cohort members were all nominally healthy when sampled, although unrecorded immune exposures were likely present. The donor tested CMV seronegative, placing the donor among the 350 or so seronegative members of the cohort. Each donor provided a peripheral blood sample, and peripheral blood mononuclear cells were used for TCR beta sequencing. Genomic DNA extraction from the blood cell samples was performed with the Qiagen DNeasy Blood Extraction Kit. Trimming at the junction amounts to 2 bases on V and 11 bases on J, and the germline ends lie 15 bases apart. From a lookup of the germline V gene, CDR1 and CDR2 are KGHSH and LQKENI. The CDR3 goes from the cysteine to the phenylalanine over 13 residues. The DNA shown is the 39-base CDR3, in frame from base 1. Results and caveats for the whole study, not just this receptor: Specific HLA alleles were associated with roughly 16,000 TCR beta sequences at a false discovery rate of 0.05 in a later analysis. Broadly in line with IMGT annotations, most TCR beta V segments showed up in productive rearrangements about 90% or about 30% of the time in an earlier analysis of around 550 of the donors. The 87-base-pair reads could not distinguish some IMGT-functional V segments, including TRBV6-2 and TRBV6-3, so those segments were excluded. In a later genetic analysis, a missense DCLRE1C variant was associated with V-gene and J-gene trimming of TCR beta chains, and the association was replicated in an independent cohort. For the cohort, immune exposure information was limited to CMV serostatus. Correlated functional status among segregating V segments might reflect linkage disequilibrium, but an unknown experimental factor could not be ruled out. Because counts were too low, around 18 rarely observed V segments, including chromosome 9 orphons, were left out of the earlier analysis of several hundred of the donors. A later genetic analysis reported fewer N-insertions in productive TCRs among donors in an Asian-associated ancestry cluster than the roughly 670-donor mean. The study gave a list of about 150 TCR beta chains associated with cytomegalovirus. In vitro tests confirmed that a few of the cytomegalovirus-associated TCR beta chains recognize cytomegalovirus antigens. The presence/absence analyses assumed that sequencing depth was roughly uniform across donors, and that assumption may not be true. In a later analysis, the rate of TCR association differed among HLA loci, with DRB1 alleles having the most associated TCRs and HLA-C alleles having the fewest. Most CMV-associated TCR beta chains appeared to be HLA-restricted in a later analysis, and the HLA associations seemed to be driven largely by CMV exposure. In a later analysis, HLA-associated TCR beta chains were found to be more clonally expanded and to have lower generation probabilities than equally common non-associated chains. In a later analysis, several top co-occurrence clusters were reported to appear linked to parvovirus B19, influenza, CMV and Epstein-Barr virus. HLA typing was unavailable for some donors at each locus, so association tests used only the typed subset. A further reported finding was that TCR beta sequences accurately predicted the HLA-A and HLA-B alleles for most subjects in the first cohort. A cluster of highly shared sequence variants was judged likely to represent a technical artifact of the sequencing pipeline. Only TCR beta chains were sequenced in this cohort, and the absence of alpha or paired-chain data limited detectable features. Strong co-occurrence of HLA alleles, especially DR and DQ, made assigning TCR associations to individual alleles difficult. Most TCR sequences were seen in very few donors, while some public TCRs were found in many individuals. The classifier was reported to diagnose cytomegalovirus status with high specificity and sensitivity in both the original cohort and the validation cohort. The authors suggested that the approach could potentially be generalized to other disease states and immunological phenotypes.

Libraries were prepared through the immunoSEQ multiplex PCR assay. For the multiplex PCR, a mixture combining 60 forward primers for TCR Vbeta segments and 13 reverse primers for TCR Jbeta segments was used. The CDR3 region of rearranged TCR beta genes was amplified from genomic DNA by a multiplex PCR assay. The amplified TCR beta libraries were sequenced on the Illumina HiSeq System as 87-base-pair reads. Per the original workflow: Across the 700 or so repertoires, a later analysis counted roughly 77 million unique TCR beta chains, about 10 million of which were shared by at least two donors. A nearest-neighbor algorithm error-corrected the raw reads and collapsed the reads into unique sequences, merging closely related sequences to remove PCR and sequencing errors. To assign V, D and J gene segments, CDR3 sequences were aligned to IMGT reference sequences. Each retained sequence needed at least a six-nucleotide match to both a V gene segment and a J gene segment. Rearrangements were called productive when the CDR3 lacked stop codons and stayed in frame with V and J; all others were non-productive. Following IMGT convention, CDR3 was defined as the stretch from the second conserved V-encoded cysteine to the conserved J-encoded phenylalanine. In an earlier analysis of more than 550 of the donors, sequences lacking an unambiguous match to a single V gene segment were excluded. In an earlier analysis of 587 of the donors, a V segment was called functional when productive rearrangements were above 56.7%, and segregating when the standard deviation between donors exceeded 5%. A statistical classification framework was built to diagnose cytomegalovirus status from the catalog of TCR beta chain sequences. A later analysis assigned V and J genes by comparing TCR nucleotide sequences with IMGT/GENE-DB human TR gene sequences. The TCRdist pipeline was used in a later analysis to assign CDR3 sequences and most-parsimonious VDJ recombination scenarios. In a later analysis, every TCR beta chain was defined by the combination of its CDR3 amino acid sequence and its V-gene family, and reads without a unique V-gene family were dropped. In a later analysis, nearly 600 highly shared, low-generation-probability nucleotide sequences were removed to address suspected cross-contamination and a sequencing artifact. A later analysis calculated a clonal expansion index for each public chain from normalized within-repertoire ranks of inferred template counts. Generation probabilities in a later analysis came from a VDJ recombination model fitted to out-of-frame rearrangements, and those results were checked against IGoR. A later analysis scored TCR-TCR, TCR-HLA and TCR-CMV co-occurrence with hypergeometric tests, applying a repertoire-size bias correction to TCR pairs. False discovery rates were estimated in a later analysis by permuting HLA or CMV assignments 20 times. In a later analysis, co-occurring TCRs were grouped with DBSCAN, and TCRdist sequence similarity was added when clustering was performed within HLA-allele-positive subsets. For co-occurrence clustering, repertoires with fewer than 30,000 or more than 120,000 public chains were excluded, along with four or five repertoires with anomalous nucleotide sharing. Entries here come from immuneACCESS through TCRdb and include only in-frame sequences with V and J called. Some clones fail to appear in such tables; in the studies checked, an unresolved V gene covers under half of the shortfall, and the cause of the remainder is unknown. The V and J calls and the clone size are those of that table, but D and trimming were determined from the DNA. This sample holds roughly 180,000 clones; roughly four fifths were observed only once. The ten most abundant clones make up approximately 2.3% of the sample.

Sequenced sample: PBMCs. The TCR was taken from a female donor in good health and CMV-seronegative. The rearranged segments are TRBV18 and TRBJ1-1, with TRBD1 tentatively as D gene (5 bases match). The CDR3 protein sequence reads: CASSPRTGEGAFF. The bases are TGTGCCAGCTCACCAAGGACGGGGGAGGGGGCTTTCTTT.